Detailed here is one T cell receptor beta chain. This CDR3 has 13 residues. Trimming cost V 0 bases and J 6 bases, with 11 bases left between them. The germline V gene has CDR1 GTSNPN and CDR2 SVGIG (reference sequence). This entry is derived from a study of blood T cell repertoires in COVID-19. Study at large: Samples representing acute and convalescent COVID-19 were sourced from the United States, Italy and Spain.

Followed longitudinally, the Seattle patients had been enrolled during active infection. Measured with immunoSEQ multiplex PCR; TCRdb has only the in-frame clones, and not every one. The sample contains about 24,000 clones, 60% to 75% of which appear only once. The material sequenced was peripheral blood. This clonotype was obtained from a man between 45 and 60 years old with COVID-19, enrolled during active disease. V gene TRBV30 combines with J gene TRBJ2-5; D may be TRBD1 (6 bases). Written as DNA, the CDR3 is TGTGCCTGGAGTGTAACAGGGCTTAAGACCCAGTACTTC. Its protein product is CAWSVTGLKTQYF.